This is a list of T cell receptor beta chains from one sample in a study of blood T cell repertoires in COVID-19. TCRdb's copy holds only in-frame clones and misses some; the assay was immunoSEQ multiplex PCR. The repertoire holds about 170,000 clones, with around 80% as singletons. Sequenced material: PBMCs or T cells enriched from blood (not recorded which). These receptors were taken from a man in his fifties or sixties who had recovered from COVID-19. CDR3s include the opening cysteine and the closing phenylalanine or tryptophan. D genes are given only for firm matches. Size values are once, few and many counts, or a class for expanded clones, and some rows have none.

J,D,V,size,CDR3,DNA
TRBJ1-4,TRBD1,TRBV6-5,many,CASSNPGQGYEKLFF,TGTGCCAGCAGTAATCCGGGACAGGGGTATGAAAAACTGTTTTTT
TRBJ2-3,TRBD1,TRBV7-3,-,CASSLRTGVSDTQYF,TGTGCCAGCAGCTTAAGGACAGGGGTTTCAGATACGCAGTATTTT
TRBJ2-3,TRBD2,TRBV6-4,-,CASSSGRGDTDTQYF,TGTGCCAGCAGTTCGGGTCGGGGGGACACAGATACGCAGTATTTT
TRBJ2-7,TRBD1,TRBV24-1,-,CATGQGYEQYF,TGTGCCACCGGACAGGGCTACGAGCAGTACTTC
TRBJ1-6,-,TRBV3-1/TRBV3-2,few,CASSQVQGTSPLHF,TGTGCCAGCAGCCAAGTCCAGGGGACTTCACCCCTCCACTTT
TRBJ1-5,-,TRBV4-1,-,CASSQDGGGRNQPQHF,TGCGCCAGCAGCCAAGATGGGGGGGGCCGCAATCAGCCCCAGCATTTT
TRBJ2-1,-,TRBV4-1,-,CASSQTGSLSYNEQFF,TGCGCCAGCAGCCAGACAGGATCCCTTTCGTACAATGAGCAGTTCTTC
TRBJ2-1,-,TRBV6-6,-,CASKGGGAYNEQFF,TGTGCCAGCAAGGGCGGGGGCGCCTACAATGAGCAGTTCTTC
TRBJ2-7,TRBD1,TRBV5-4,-,CASTTMDREYEQYF,TGTGCCAGCACTACCATGGACAGGGAGTACGAGCAGTACTTC
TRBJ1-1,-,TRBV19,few,CASSSQISTEAFF,TGTGCCAGTAGTTCCCAGATCAGCACTGAAGCTTTCTTT
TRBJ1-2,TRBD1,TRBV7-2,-,CASSPHRGTEIYGYTF,TGTGCCAGCAGCCCCCACCGGGGGACAGAGATCTATGGCTACACCTTC
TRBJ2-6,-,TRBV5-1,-,CASSTLPDSSGANVLTF,TGCGCCAGCAGCACTCTACCCGACAGCTCTGGGGCCAACGTCCTGACTTTC
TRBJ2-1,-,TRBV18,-,CASSPPGREPRSNEQFF,TGTGCCAGCTCACCACCCGGAAGGGAGCCCCGTAGCAATGAGCAGTTCTTC
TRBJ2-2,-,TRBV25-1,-,CASGEGANTGELFF,TGTGCCAGCGGAGAGGGGGCGAACACCGGGGAGCTGTTTTTT
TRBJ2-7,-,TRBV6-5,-,CASRLAQGYEQYF,TGTGCCAGCAGACTCGCACAGGGCTACGAGCAGTACTTC
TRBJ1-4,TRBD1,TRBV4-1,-,CASSQDIRQGRTEKLFF,TGCGCCAGCAGCCAAGACATCCGACAGGGACGGACCGAAAAACTGTTTTTT
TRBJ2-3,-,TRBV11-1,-,CASRARLEKGTDTQYF,TGTGCCAGCAGGGCCAGACTAGAGAAGGGCACAGATACGCAGTATTTT
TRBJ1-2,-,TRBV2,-,CASSLEATAGYTF,TGTGCCAGCAGTTTGGAGGCCACGGCCGGCTACACCTTC
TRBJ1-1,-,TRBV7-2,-,CASSLGARGGTEAFF,TGTGCCAGCAGCTTAGGTGCCAGGGGTGGGACTGAAGCTTTCTTT
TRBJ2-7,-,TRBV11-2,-,CASSPAYEQYF,TGTGCCAGCAGCCCCGCCTACGAGCAGTACTTC
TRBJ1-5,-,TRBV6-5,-,CASSYGEGQQPQHF,TGTGCCAGCAGTTACGGGGAGGGCCAACAGCCCCAGCATTTT
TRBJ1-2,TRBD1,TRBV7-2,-,CASSLAVEGGKTF,TGTGCCAGCAGCTTAGCTGTGGAAGGGGGCAAGACCTTC
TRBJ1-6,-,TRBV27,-,CASSLGQINSPLHF,TGTGCCAGCAGTCTAGGACAGATAAATTCACCCCTCCACTTT
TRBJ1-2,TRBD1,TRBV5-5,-,CASSEGAANYGYTF,TGTGCCAGCAGCGAGGGGGCCGCTAACTATGGCTACACCTTC
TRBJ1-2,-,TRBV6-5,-,CASSLSPGSYGYTF,TGTGCCAGCAGTTTAAGTCCTGGCAGCTATGGCTACACCTTC
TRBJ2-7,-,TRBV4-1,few,CASSQTPIFEQYF,TGCGCCAGCAGCCAAACTCCCATTTTTGAGCAGTACTTC
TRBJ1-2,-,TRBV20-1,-,CSASPSGRLPGYTF,TGCAGTGCTAGTCCCTCAGGGCGTCTACCTGGCTACACCTTC
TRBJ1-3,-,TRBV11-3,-,CASSLRSGNTIYF,TGTGCCAGCAGCTTACGCTCTGGAAACACCATATATTTT
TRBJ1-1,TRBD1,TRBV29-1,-,CSVEGGDRGMPEAFF,TGCAGCGTTGAAGGAGGGGACAGGGGAATGCCTGAAGCTTTCTTT
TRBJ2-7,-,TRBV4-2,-,CASSPGSYEQYF,TGTGCCAGCAGCCCGGGGTCCTACGAGCAGTACTTC
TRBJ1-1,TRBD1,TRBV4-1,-,CASSHLTGMNTEAFF,TGCGCCAGCAGCCACCTGACAGGGATGAACACTGAAGCTTTCTTT
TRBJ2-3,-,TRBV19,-,CASSIVSITSTDTQYF,TGTGCCAGTAGTATAGTATCTATTACTAGCACAGATACGCAGTATTTT
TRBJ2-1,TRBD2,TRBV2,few,CASDLAGGGNEQFF,TGTGCCAGCGACCTAGCGGGGGGCGGCAATGAGCAGTTCTTC
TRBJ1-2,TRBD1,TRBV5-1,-,CASSFDRGEEGYTF,TGCGCCAGCAGCTTCGACAGGGGAGAAGAAGGCTACACCTTC
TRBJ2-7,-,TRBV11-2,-,CASSLEAAAREQYF,TGTGCCAGCAGCTTAGAGGCGGCGGCTCGCGAGCAGTACTTC
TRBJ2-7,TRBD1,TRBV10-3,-,CAISGGTGDYEQYF,TGTGCCATCAGTGGCGGGACAGGGGACTACGAGCAGTACTTC
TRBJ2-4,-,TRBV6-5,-,CASMPEVGGKNIQYF,TGTGCCAGCATGCCCGAGGTCGGTGGCAAAAACATTCAGTACTTC
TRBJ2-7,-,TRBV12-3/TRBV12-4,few,CASSSVYEQYF,TGTGCCAGCAGTTCGGTCTACGAGCAGTACTTC
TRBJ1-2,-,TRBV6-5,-,CATQDSVNYGYTF,TGTGCCACCCAGGACAGTGTAAACTATGGCTACACCTTC
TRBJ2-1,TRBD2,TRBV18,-,CASSPPQRGGQFF,TGTGCCAGCTCACCACCGCAGCGGGGGGGCCAGTTCTTC
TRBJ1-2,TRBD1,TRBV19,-,CASTTDREIFYGYTF,TGTGCCAGTACAACGGACAGGGAAATATTTTATGGCTACACCTTC
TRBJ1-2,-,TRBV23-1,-,CASSNIRYGYTF,TGCGCCAGCAGTAACATCCGCTATGGCTACACCTTC
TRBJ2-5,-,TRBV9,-,CASSLTGYEETQYF,TGTGCCAGCAGCCTAACAGGGTATGAAGAGACCCAGTACTTC
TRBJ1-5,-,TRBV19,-,CASSFRGGYQPQHF,TGTGCCAGTAGTTTCAGGGGCGGCTATCAGCCCCAGCATTTT
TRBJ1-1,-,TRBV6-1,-,CASSEGKSSGNTEAFF,TGTGCCAGCAGTGAAGGGAAATCAAGCGGGAACACTGAAGCTTTCTTT
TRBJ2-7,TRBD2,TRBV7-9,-,CASSRTSNEQYF,TGTGCCAGCAGCCGGACTAGTAACGAGCAGTACTTC
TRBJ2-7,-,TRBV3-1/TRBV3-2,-,CASSPVLQSEQYF,TGTGCCAGCAGCCCCGTCTTACAAAGCGAGCAGTACTTC
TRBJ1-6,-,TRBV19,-,CASSRDSYNSPLHF,TGTGCCAGTAGCCGGGACTCCTATAATTCACCCCTCCACTTT
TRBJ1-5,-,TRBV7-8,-,CASSLGLRGLKPQHF,TGTGCCAGCAGCTTAGGTCTTCGGGGTCTCAAGCCCCAGCATTTT
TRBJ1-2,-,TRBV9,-,CASSVFSGAQAGGYTF,TGTGCCAGCAGCGTATTTTCCGGGGCTCAGGCGGGGGGCTACACCTTC
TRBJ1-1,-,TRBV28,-,CASSLIQNTEAFF,TGTGCCAGCAGTTTAATTCAGAACACTGAAGCTTTCTTT
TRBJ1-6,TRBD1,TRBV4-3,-,CASSPTGQSYSPLHF,TGCGCCAGCAGTCCGACGGGACAGAGCTATTCACCCCTCCACTTT